Shown below are 21 T cell receptor beta chains from a single sample sequenced in a study of beta chain features in type 1 diabetes. General study findings and limits: The study found moderately but significantly shorter TCRB CDR3s in all four CD4+ subsets of Type 1 diabetes patients.

The investigators reverse transcribed all of the isolated RNA, so they sequenced expressed TCRB transcripts. Produced via immunoSEQ multiplex PCR; TCRdb's table is partial and in-frame only. The sample records approximately 14,000 clones, approximately 68% being singletons. These TCRs are of unknown antigen specificity. Sequencing was carried out using stem cell memory CD4+ T cells from blood. The receptor set was obtained from a woman aged 18-29 years with type 1 diabetes.

A few counts support this clone. The chain employs TRBV29-1 and TRBJ2-3; possible D gene TRBD1, 6 bases. Germline V gene data show CDR1 as SQVTM and CDR2 as ANQGSEA. V lost 6 bases, J lost 2 bases, and 15 bases lay in between. The CDR3 runs 14 residues. The chain's CDR3 is CSVGPTGLTDTQYF. CDR3 bases: TGCAGCGTGGGTCCCACAGGGCTCACAGATACGCAGTATTTT.

The chain carries TRBV28 and TRBJ1-5; D might be TRBD1 (6 bases). Deletions cut 4 bases from V and 6 bases from J, with 13 bases between. The CDR3 spans 14 residues. Germline CDR1 is MDHEN and CDR2 is SYDVKM. The DNA for the CDR3 is TGTGCCAGCAGTTCTTACCGCAGGGGTCAGCCCCAGCATTTT. It yields the protein CASSSYRRGQPQHF.

J is TRBJ2-5 and V is TRBV30; TRBD1 agrees at 7 bases. Germline V CDR1 and CDR2: GTSNPN, SVGIG (reference sequence). The CDR3 loop spans 14 amino acids. V lost 3 bases and J lost 5; bases outside the gene matches: 9. In DNA, the CDR3 is TGTGCCTGGAGGGGAACAGGGGACCGTGAGACCCAGTACTTC. It yields the protein CAWRGTGDRETQYF.

Only a few counts were recorded for this clone. The chain carries TRBV11-3 and TRBJ2-7; TRBD2 agrees at 12 bases. The V gene end was trimmed by 6 bases and the J gene end by 6 bases; junction bases not matched to a gene: 9. Germline loops: CDR1 SGHNT, CDR2 YENEEA. The CDR3 has 15 amino acids. The CDR3 DNA reads TGTGCCAGCAGTTCGCTAGCGGGAGGGCCAGTCGAGCAGTACTTC. It encodes CASSSLAGGPVEQYF.

This clone was found once. This CDR3 reads CASSQGTGGHNEQFF. For the CDR3, the DNA is TGCGCCAGCAGCCAAGGGACGGGAGGCCACAATGAGCAGTTCTTC. The V call is TRBV4-3, the J call TRBJ2-1; the match to TRBD2 covers 7 bases. J lost 5 bases, V lost 1 base, and 5 bases had no gene match. The germline CDR1 and CDR2 sequences are LGHNA and YSLEER. This CDR3 is built from 15 residues.

V is TRBV5-1 and J is TRBJ1-6; TRBD1 agrees at 9 bases. V trimming: 4 bases; J trimming: 8 bases; junction bases outside the gene matches: 7. Germline CDR1 and CDR2: SGHRS and YFSETQ. CDR3 length: 15 residues. The CDR3 sequence is CASSRWGQGDSPLHF. Written as DNA, the CDR3 is TGCGCCAGCAGCCGATGGGGACAGGGCGATTCACCCCTCCACTTT.

Only a few counts were recorded for this clone. This chain joins TRBV18 and TRBJ2-7; TRBD2 is a possible D gene (5 bases). CDR1 and CDR2 from the germline V gene are KGHSH and LQKENI. The CDR3 loop spans 14 amino acids. Trimming pared 0 bases from V and 4 bases from J, leaving 10 bases between. The CDR3 sequence: CASSPPSGGYEQYF. The CDR3 DNA reads as TGTGCCAGCTCACCACCGTCAGGCGGGTACGAGCAGTACTTC.

The gene calls are TRBV29-1 and TRBJ1-1; the D is unclear. V lost 7 bases and J 8 bases, leaving 17 bases between the germline ends. Germline values: CDR1 SQVTM, CDR2 ANQGSEA. CDR3 length: 12 amino acids. CDR3 DNA: TGCAGCGCCAGCCTTAGTGGGCCCGAAGCTTTCTTT. Translation: CSASLSGPEAFF.

V is TRBV7-3 and J is TRBJ2-1, with 7 bases identical to TRBD2. The V and J ends lost 2 bases and 0 bases, in that order; junction bases with no gene match: 10. This CDR3 has 18 residues. The V gene's germline CDR1 is SGHTA and CDR2 FQGTGA. For the CDR3, the DNA is TGTGCCAGCAGCTTAGGGTCCGGCGGGAGCAACTCCTACAATGAGCAGTTCTTC. Protein product: CASSLGSGGSNSYNEQFF. Combining the CDR3 with reference TRBV7-3 and TRBJ2-1 gives the whole variable domain GAGVSQTPSNKVTEKGKYVELRCDPISGHTALYWYRQSLGQGPEFLIYFQGTGAADDSGLPNDRFFAVRPEGSVSTLKIQRTERGDSAVYLCASSLGSGGSNSYNEQFFGPGTRLTVL.

This rearrangement joins TRBV5-1 to TRBJ1-1; D gene uncertain. Deletions cut 4 bases from V and 0 bases from J, with 7 bases between. CDR1 SGHRS and CDR2 YFSETQ come from the germline V gene. CDR3 length equals 13 residues. The CDR3 spells CASSPQLNTEAFF. In DNA form, the CDR3 reads TGCGCCAGCAGCCCCCAATTGAACACTGAAGCTTTCTTT. Together with reference TRBV5-1 and TRBJ1-1, the CDR3 gives the full variable domain: KAGVTQTPRYLIKTRGQQVTLSCSPISGHRSVSWYQQTPGQGLQFLFEYFSETQRNKGNFPGRFSGRQFSNSRSEMNVSTLELGDSALYLCASSPQLNTEAFFGQGTRLTVV.

The chain carries TRBV25-1 and TRBJ1-1; D unresolved. Germline V lookup: CDR1 MGHDK, CDR2 SYGVNS. The CDR3 has 16 amino acids. V gave up 1 base and J gave up 4 bases, with 16 bases separating them. The CDR3 bases are TGTGCCAGCAGTGAATTTGAGGGCCAAAGGTCCACTGAAGCTTTCTTT. Translated: CASSEFEGQRSTEAFF.

The gene calls are TRBV2 and TRBJ1-1; a possible D gene is TRBD1 (5 bases). The CDR3 loop spans 12 amino acids. V lost 7 bases to trimming and J lost 8 bases, with 14 bases between them. Per germline, CDR1 SNHLY and CDR2 FYNNEI. CDR3 in DNA: TGTGCCAGCACCAGAACTCCAGGGGAAGCTTTCTTT. Amino acids: CASTRTPGEAFF.

Only a few counts were recorded for this clone. The CDR3 DNA reads TGTGCCAGCAGCCAAGTGTCCGTCGGGGAGCTGTTTTTT. This encodes CASSQVSVGELFF. This chain joins TRBV14 and TRBJ2-2; D is ambiguous. V shed 1 base and J shed 7 bases, with 7 bases lying between them. There are 13 residues in the CDR3. Germline V lookup: CDR1 SGHDN, CDR2 FVKESK.

This rearrangement joins TRBV6-5 to TRBJ2-5; 9 positions match TRBD2. Trimming at V came to 2 bases and at J to 2 bases, leaving 6 bases not matched to a gene. CDR1 is MNHEY, CDR2 SVGAGI, per germline. The CDR3 spans 16 residues. The CDR3 DNA follows: TGTGCCAGCAGTTACCTAGCGGGGCAGCCTCAAGAGACCCAGTACTTC. This translates into CASSYLAGQPQETQYF.

This clone has just a few counts. The chain uses TRBV18 and TRBJ1-1, with a weak D call TRBD1 (5 bases). The CDR3 covers 14 residues. V dropped 0 bases and J dropped 4 bases, with 9 bases sitting between them. Germline CDR1 is KGHSH and CDR2 is LQKENI. The CDR3 nucleotides are TGTGCCAGCTCACCACCCCAGGGTGGCACTGAAGCTTTCTTT. This sequence encodes CASSPPQGGTEAFF.

A few counts support this clone. The V gene is TRBV6-1, the J gene TRBJ2-1; D is perhaps TRBD2 (5 bases). Trimming took 6 bases from V and 8 from J, leaving 17 bases between them. This CDR3 is built from 14 residues. Germline assignment: CDR1 MNHNS and CDR2 SASEGT. The CDR3: CASRKDLFGDEQFF. In nucleotides, the CDR3 is TGTGCCAGCAGGAAGGACTTGTTCGGGGATGAGCAGTTCTTC.

Only a few counts were recorded for this clone. The chain employs TRBV19 and TRBJ1-3, with D possibly being TRBD1 (5 bases). V gave up 9 bases and J gave up 1 base, with 13 bases separating them. The CDR3 is 14 residues long. CDR1 is LNHDA, CDR2 SQIVND, per germline (reference sequence). Here the CDR3 DNA reads TGTGCCAGCACCTCAGGGTGGTCTGGAAACACCATATATTTT. Translated: CASTSGWSGNTIYF.

A few counts support this clone. This sequence joins TRBV28 and TRBJ1-5, with D uncertain. In germline, CDR1 is MDHEN, CDR2 SYDVKM. V shed 11 bases and J shed 0 bases, with 11 bases lying between them. The CDR3 extends over 13 amino acids. In DNA form, the CDR3 reads TGTGCCTCGGGAGGGTATAGCAATCAGCCCCAGCATTTT. It encodes CASGGYSNQPQHF.

The chain recombines TRBV18 with TRBJ2-5; 7 nucleotides agree with TRBD2. Germline V gene lookup returns CDR1 KGHSH and CDR2 LQKENI. V lost 6 bases and J lost 5; bases outside the gene matches: 12. The length of the CDR3 is 15 residues. CDR3 nucleotide sequence: TGTGCCAGCTCGCTCCGCCTCCAGGGAGGGGAGACCCAGTACTTC. Translating gives CASSLRLQGGETQYF.

This clone was recorded once. Here the CDR3 DNA reads TGTGCCAGCAGCAAAGCTAGGGGTCAGCCCCAGCATTTT. Translating gives CASSKARGQPQHF. The rearrangement uses TRBV21-1 and TRBJ1-5; no DNA check was done on the table's D call, TRBD1. TRBV21-1 is noted as a pseudogene. The CDR3 is 13 residues long.

The chain employs TRBV4-3 and TRBJ2-7, with TRBD1 identical over 8 bases. CDR1 is LGHNA, CDR2 YSLEER, per germline. The J segment lost 3 bases and the V segment lost 4 bases, leaving 8 bases of the junction unmatched. The CDR3 has 15 residues. The CDR3 sequence is CASSPLAGQGYEQYF. The DNA of the CDR3 is TGCGCCAGCAGCCCTCTCGCCGGACAGGGCTACGAGCAGTACTTC.